Listed below are T cell receptor beta chains from one sample, sequenced in a study of T cells after yellow fever vaccination. TCRdb reprocessed the 5' RACE reads via MiXCR and lists one record per CDR3 protein. The sample has around 350,000 distinct CDR3 sequences; approximately 5.7% are singletons. The sequencing here drew on PBMCs, taken 5 days after the yellow fever booster vaccination. The origin of the receptors is a man between 25 and 39 years old who received the YFV17D yellow fever vaccine. Both conserved end residues are part of each CDR3. Fields, in order: D gene, V gene, J gene, clone size, CDR3 protein, CDR3 DNA. The D gene is left open where the match is weak. Where a row states a size, it is once, few, many or the class of an expanded clone; other rows omit it.

>NA|TRBV7-2|TRBJ2-3|few
CASRGRTSTDTQYF
TGTGCCAGCAGGGGGCGGACTAGCACAGATACGCAGTATTTT
>TRBD2|TRBV30|TRBJ2-1|NA
CAWISSGIGGQFF
TGTGCCTGGATATCTAGCGGGATCGGTGGGCAGTTCTTC
>TRBD1|TRBV15|TRBJ2-7|few
CATSREDRDYEQYF
TGTGCCACCAGCAGAGAGGACAGGGACTACGAGCAGTACTTC
>NA|TRBV20-1|TRBJ2-4|NA
CSASPFDRKKNIQYF
TGCAGTGCTAGTCCCTTCGACAGGAAAAAAAACATTCAGTACTTC
>TRBD1|TRBV6-2/TRBV6-3|TRBJ2-1|few
CAISGTGPHEQFF
TGTGCCATCTCCGGGACAGGCCCCCATGAGCAGTTCTTC
>TRBD2|TRBV20-1|TRBJ2-1|NA
CSAREMGTSGRGEQFF
TGCAGTGCTAGAGAGATGGGGACTAGCGGGAGAGGTGAGCAGTTCTTC
>TRBD2|TRBV7-3|TRBJ2-5|NA
CASSPMGGLPGQETQYF
TGTGCCAGCAGCCCGATGGGGGGACTACCCGGACAAGAGACCCAGTACTTC
>TRBD2|TRBV29-1|TRBJ2-1|few
CSVAGLAGAGEQFF
TGCAGCGTTGCCGGACTAGCGGGAGCGGGTGAGCAGTTCTTC
>TRBD1|TRBV12-3/TRBV12-4|TRBJ1-3|NA
CASSLGQLYSGNTIYF
TGTGCCAGCAGTTTGGGACAGCTGTACTCTGGAAACACCATATATTTT
>NA|TRBV5-1|TRBJ2-1|many
CASSLMRGENEQFF
TGCGCCAGCAGCTTGATGCGGGGAGAAAATGAGCAGTTCTTC
>NA|TRBV7-2|TRBJ2-1|many
CASSLTGLGLNEQFF
TGTGCCAGCAGCTTAACCGGGCTTGGTCTCAATGAGCAGTTCTTC
>TRBD2|TRBV19|TRBJ2-1|NA
CASSVISGAPDNEQFF
TGTGCCAGTAGTGTTATTAGCGGGGCGCCTGACAATGAGCAGTTCTTC
>TRBD2|TRBV7-2|TRBJ2-7|few
CASSSWTSGISYEQYF
TGTGCCAGCAGCTCCTGGACTAGCGGGATATCCTACGAGCAGTACTTC
>NA|TRBV5-1|TRBJ2-7|few
CASSSTGHLYEQYF
TGCGCCAGCAGCAGTACGGGACACCTCTACGAGCAGTACTTC
>NA|TRBV5-6|TRBJ1-6|few
CASSNYRGNSPLHF
TGTGCCAGCAGCAACTACCGGGGGAATTCACCCCTCCACTTT
>NA|TRBV20-1|TRBJ2-3|many
CSASDRSTDTQYF
TGCAGTGCTAGCGACAGGAGCACAGATACGCAGTATTTT
>TRBD2|TRBV24-1|TRBJ2-1|NA
CATSDLSGASYNEQFF
TGTGCCACCAGTGATCTTAGCGGGGCGTCCTACAATGAGCAGTTCTTC
>NA|TRBV5-1|TRBJ2-2|many
CASGPRVAGELFF
TGCGCCAGCGGCCCGAGGGTGGCCGGGGAGCTGTTTTTT
>NA|TRBV28|TRBJ1-3|few
CASTTSSGNTIYF
TGTGCCAGCACAACTTCCTCTGGAAACACCATATATTTT
>NA|TRBV9|TRBJ2-1|many
CASSVGGSHHEQFF
TGTGCCAGCAGCGTAGGAGGTTCGCATCATGAGCAGTTCTTC
>TRBD2|TRBV6-5|TRBJ2-2|few
CASTSSGRPGELFF
TGTGCCAGCACTTCGAGCGGGAGGCCCGGGGAGCTGTTTTTT
>TRBD2|TRBV7-6|TRBJ2-2|few
CASSLMELATGELFF
TGTGCCAGCAGCTTAATGGAACTAGCGACCGGGGAGCTGTTTTTT
>TRBD2|TRBV24-1|TRBJ2-1|many
CATAASGRFLFF
TGTGCCACCGCGGCTAGCGGGAGATTTCTGTTCTTC
>NA|TRBV20-1|TRBJ2-7|few
CSASGVQPYEQYF
TGCAGTGCCTCAGGGGTTCAACCCTACGAGCAGTACTTC
>NA|TRBV19|TRBJ2-3|few
CASTRLLGAADTQYF
TGTGCCAGTACGCGACTCCTCGGGGCTGCAGATACGCAGTATTTT
>NA|TRBV7-2|TRBJ1-1|many
CASSFGQVAFF
TGTGCCAGCAGCTTTGGGCAAGTGGCTTTCTTT
>NA|TRBV4-3|TRBJ2-3|few
CASSPELVGTDTQYF
TGCGCCAGCAGCCCAGAACTAGTAGGCACAGATACGCAGTATTTT
>NA|TRBV12-3/TRBV12-4|TRBJ2-1|many
CASSLKIIAVEQFF
TGTGCCAGCAGCCTAAAAATTATAGCGGTAGAGCAGTTCTTC
>TRBD1|TRBV5-1|TRBJ2-3|few
CASSSQPGQGWDTQYF
TGCGCCAGCAGCTCCCAACCGGGACAGGGATGGGATACGCAGTATTTT
>TRBD2|TRBV19|TRBJ2-1|NA
CASSQGTSGWWEQFF
TGTGCCAGTAGTCAGGGGACTAGCGGGTGGTGGGAGCAGTTCTTC
>NA|TRBV11-2|TRBJ2-5|few
CASSSSDRWVGETQYF
TGTGCCAGCAGCTCCTCGGACCGCTGGGTCGGAGAGACCCAGTACTTC
>NA|TRBV6-1|TRBJ2-2|many
CASTRPGTGELFF
TGTGCCAGCACCAGACCGGGCACCGGGGAGCTGTTTTTT
>NA|TRBV20-1|TRBJ2-1|many
CSARGPPGNEQFF
TGCAGTGCTCGAGGCCCGCCGGGTAATGAGCAGTTCTTC
>NA|TRBV7-2|TRBJ2-7|many
CASSLGGTSYEQYF
TGTGCCAGCAGCTTAGGGGGGACCTCCTACGAGCAGTACTTC
>TRBD1|TRBV9|TRBJ2-7|few
CASSLTGENSYEQYF
TGTGCCAGCAGCCTGACAGGGGAAAACTCCTACGAGCAGTACTTC
>NA|TRBV30|TRBJ2-7|few
CAWSELNEQYF
TGTGCCTGGAGTGAGTTAAACGAGCAGTACTTC
>TRBD2|TRBV28|TRBJ2-7|few
CASTSGGYEQYF
TGTGCCAGCACCTCGGGGGGCTACGAGCAGTACTTC
>NA|TRBV7-6|TRBJ2-3|NA
CASSPGGQHTDTQYF
TGTGCCAGCAGCCCGGGGGGACAGCACACAGATACGCAGTATTTT
>TRBD1|TRBV27|TRBJ1-2|few
CASCQQSGTGIYGYTF
TGTGCCAGCTGCCAACAATCCGGGACAGGGATTTATGGCTACACCTTC
>NA|TRBV7-2|TRBJ1-4|many
CASSLTRKNEKLFF
TGTGCCAGCAGCTTAACCAGAAAGAATGAAAAACTGTTTTTT
>TRBD2|TRBV9|TRBJ2-5|many
CASSVRTSGSGETQYF
TGTGCCAGCAGCGTGAGGACTAGCGGGAGTGGAGAGACCCAGTACTTC
>TRBD2|TRBV6-1|TRBJ2-7|NA
CASRVFGTSGIYSYEQYF
TGTGCCAGCAGGGTCTTCGGGACTAGCGGGATTTACTCCTACGAGCAGTACTTC
>NA|TRBV4-3|TRBJ1-5|few
CASSQDLGPRPQHF
TGCGCCAGCAGCCAAGATTTAGGGCCTCGGCCCCAGCATTTT